The clone carrying this TCR beta chain was counted between two and nine times. Antigen unknown. This CDR3 is built from 14 residues. V gave up 7 bases and J gave up 1 base, with 11 bases separating them. CDR1 and CDR2 (germline): ENHRY, SYGVKD. Those patients with uncontrolled infection, other autoimmune disease, pregnancy or lactation were excluded. Extraction of PBMCs used roughly 9.3 ml of fresh peripheral blood. The sample comes from a study of T cells in Graves' hyperthyroidism and ophthalmopathy. Notes on the study in general: Peripheral blood also featured most of the thyroid clonotypes expanded above 0.001.

The CDR3 regions of TCR beta were amplified from RNA transcripts. Initially, a first-round RT-PCR of the TCR CDR3 employed the HTBI primer set. TCRdb called the multiplex PCR reads again in MiXCR, with one record for every CDR3 protein. The sample consists of about 560,000 distinct CDR3 sequences, 16% of them appearing once. This receptor was taken from a woman in her late teens or twenties with Graves' hyperthyroidism. Sequencing input: blood. The chain combines TRBV10-3 with TRBJ2-1, with D perhaps assigned TRBD1 or TRBD2 (5 bases each). CDR3 bases: TGTGCCATCAAGACAGAGGGTTCCTACAATGAGCAGTTCTTC. It specifies CAIKTEGSYNEQFF.